The T cell receptor beta chain under discussion was sequenced for a study of Ad26.COV2.S vaccination and SARS-CoV-2 variants. Overall study context: Intramuscular Ad26.COV2.S at 5x10^10 or 1x10^11 viral particles.

The CDR3 sequence is 15 residues long. CDR1 and CDR2 (germline): LGHNT, FRNRAP. The junction had 7 bases not matched to a gene; V was cut back by 7 bases and J by 6 bases. Study outcomes and limitations: Reported findings describe substantial breadth in spike-specific CD8+ and CD4+ T cell responses following vaccination. People given the vaccine had a wider spike-specific TCR breadth than placebo recipients did. Total T cell responses may have been underestimated by the TCR breadth and depth analyses.

Profiling relied on immunoSEQ multiplex PCR, and the TCRdb table lists in-frame clones only, not all of them. Of roughly 680,000 clones in the sample, 70% to 90% were seen once. As to treatment: roughly 20 received Ad26.COV2.S at low or high dose, single or two shots; several received placebo; per-sample allocation not given. Following the first vaccine or placebo injection, samples were taken on day 63. For this clone: The antigen remains unidentified.

The origin of this receptor is a person between 18 and 59 years old who received the Ad26.COV2.S COVID-19 vaccine or a placebo. The starting material was peripheral blood, obtained in a trial of Ad26.COV2.S vaccine versus placebo. This chain connects TRBV12-5 to TRBJ2-1; 12 bases fit TRBD1. For the CDR3, the DNA is TGTGCTAGTGCCTCCGGGACAGGGGGCTTCAATGAGCAGTTCTTC. This gives the protein CASASGTGGFNEQFF.